Included here is one T cell receptor beta chain sequence, with context. The CDR3 loop spans 16 amino acids. The germline V gene has CDR1 LGHNA and CDR2 YSLEER. With 1 base clipped from V and 6 bases from J, the junction kept 6 bases outside the gene matches. This sample is drawn from a study of blood T cell repertoires in COVID-19. As for the study in general: Acute-phase and convalescent COVID-19 samples originated in the United States, Italy and Spain. Sources were T cells, B-cell-depleted T cells, or PBMCs; the material itself was cDNA or gDNA.

Produced via immunoSEQ multiplex PCR; TCRdb's table is partial and in-frame only. The sample has nearly 350,000 clones; more than 75% are singletons. Sequencing was done on a sample of peripheral blood. The chain employs TRBV4-3 and TRBJ2-2, with 9 bases lining up with TRBD2. The TCR comes from a woman under 30 who had recovered from COVID-19. CDR3: CASSQVSGLAPGELFF. The CDR3 region has the DNA TGCGCCAGCAGCCAAGTATCGGGACTAGCTCCCGGGGAGCTGTTTTTT.